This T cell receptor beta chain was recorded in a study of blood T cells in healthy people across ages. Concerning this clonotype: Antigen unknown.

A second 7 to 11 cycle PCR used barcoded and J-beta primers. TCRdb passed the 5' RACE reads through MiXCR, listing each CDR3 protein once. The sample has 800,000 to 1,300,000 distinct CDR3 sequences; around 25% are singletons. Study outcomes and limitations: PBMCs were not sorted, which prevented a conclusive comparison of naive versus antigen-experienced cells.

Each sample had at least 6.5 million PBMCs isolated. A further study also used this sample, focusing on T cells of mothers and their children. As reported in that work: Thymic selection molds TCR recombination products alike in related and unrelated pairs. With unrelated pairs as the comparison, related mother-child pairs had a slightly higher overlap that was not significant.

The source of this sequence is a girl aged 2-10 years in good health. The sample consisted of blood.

Written as DNA, the CDR3 is TGTGCCAGCAACCCCGGTGGGGGCGGGTCGGGGACATACTACGAGCAGTACTTC. Translating it yields CASNPGGGGSGTYYEQYF. The chain joins TRBV28 to TRBJ2-5, with D possibly TRBD1 on 6 matching bases. Judging by the DNA end, TRBJ2-7 fits better; the J call may be wrong. The CDR3 is 18 residues long. CDR1 MDHEN and CDR2 SYDVKM come from the germline V gene.